These 15 T cell receptor beta chains were all obtained from the same sample, sequenced in a study of T cells in Graves' hyperthyroidism and ophthalmopathy. TCR beta CDR3 regions were amplified from RNA transcripts. First-round RT-PCR with HTBI primers amplified the TCR CDR3 region. TCRdb reprocessed the multiplex PCR reads via MiXCR and lists one record per CDR3 protein. The repertoire holds under 250,000 distinct CDR3 sequences, with roughly 22% as singletons. Specimen: blood. The receptors originated from a woman in her thirties or forties with Graves' ophthalmopathy.

This clonotype was counted at least ten times. The chain couples TRBV12-3 or TRBV12-4 to TRBJ2-7; weak D call: TRBD1 (7 bases). This CDR3 contains 13 residues. V lost 3 bases and J 6 bases, leaving 12 bases between the germline ends. CDR3 sequence: CASSFQGGGEQYF. Here the CDR3 DNA reads TGTGCCAGCAGTTTTCAGGGGGGCGGCGAGCAGTACTTC.

This clonotype has a count of ten or more. This chain uses TRBV2 with TRBJ1-5, with 8 bases identical to TRBD1. Germline trimming cut 0 bases from V and 0 bases from J; bases unmatched to any gene: 13. In germline, CDR1 is SNHLY, CDR2 FYNNEI. The CDR3 length is 20 residues. The DNA of the CDR3 is TGTGCCAGCAGTGAAGCGGGGGCGGGACAGGTTTTTCATAGCAATCAGCCCCAGCATTTT. Translated: CASSEAGAGQVFHSNQPQHF. Supplemented by reference TRBV2 and TRBJ1-5, the full variable domain reads EPEVTQTPSHQVTQMGQEVILRCVPISNHLYFYWYRQILGQKVEFLVSFYNNEISEKSEIFDDQFSVERPDGSNFTLKIRSTKLEDSAMYFCASSEAGAGQVFHSNQPQHFGDGTRLSIL.

The chain combines TRBV30 with TRBJ1-2; D is undetermined. The CDR3 contains 12 residues. CDR1 and CDR2 (germline): GTSNPN, SVGIG (reference sequence). Trimming removed 1 base from V and 4 bases from J, with 7 bases in between. CDR3 in DNA: TGTGCCTGGAGTGGTTTGCTCTATGGCTACACCTTC. It specifies CAWSGLLYGYTF.

This clonotype was counted ten times or more. This CDR3 is CAWTPDRGYEQYF. DNA of the CDR3: TGTGCCTGGACTCCCGACAGAGGGTACGAGCAGTACTTC. The J gene is TRBJ2-7, the V gene TRBV30, with D perhaps given as TRBD1 or TRBD2 (5 bases each). This CDR3 is 13 amino acids long. V lost 4 bases and J 4 bases, leaving 14 bases between the germline ends. The germline CDR1 and CDR2 sequences are GTSNPN and SVGIG (reference sequence).

This clonotype has ten or more counts. The chain employs TRBV25-1 and TRBJ1-4; 8 nucleotides match TRBD1. The ends lost 4 bases at V and 8 bases at J; junction bases unmatched: 12. The CDR3 covers 16 residues. CDR1 and CDR2 from the germline V gene are MGHDK and SYGVNS. The CDR3 spells CASSVWTGSSGEKLFF. In DNA form, the CDR3 reads TGTGCCAGCAGTGTCTGGACAGGGTCGTCTGGCGAAAAACTGTTTTTT.

In this sample, this clonotype turned up many times. The V call is TRBV7-9, the J call TRBJ2-7; TRBD2 matches 12 bases. V shed 5 bases, J shed 3 bases, and the junction held 8 bases outside the gene matches. The CDR3 runs to 16 residues. CDR1 is SEHNR and CDR2 is FQNEAQ in the germline V gene (reference sequence). CDR3 in DNA: TGTGCCAGCAGCCTAGGACTAGCGGGGCGAGGCTACGAGCAGTACTTC. It is translated as CASSLGLAGRGYEQYF.

This clonotype was seen at least ten times. V usage is TRBV12-3 or TRBV12-4 and J usage is TRBJ2-7; 10 bases are shared with TRBD2. The CDR3 consists of 14 residues. V was pared by 3 bases and J by 5 bases, with 4 bases of the junction left unmatched. CDR3 sequence reads: CASSFGLAGDEQYF. The CDR3 DNA sequence: TGTGCCAGCAGTTTCGGTCTAGCGGGAGACGAGCAGTACTTC.

V gene TRBV2 combines with J gene TRBJ2-7; D is possibly TRBD2 (7 bases). This CDR3 region has 12 residues. The V end lost 10 bases, the J end lost 3 bases, and 13 bases lay between the germline ends. Germline CDR1 reads SNHLY; CDR2 reads FYNNEI. The CDR3 spells CATGDYHYEQYF. In DNA, the CDR3 is TGTGCCACAGGGGACTACCACTACGAGCAGTACTTC. The variable domain in full, with the rest retrieved from reference TRBV2 and TRBJ2-7, is EPEVTQTPSHQVTQMGQEVILRCVPISNHLYFYWYRQILGQKVEFLVSFYNNEISEKSEIFDDQFSVERPDGSNFTLKIRSTKLEDSAMYFCATGDYHYEQYFGPGTRLTVT.

This clonotype was recorded at least ten times. This chain links TRBV6-1 with TRBJ2-3; possibly TRBD1 for D (6 bases). From germline, CDR1 is MNHNS and CDR2 SASEGT. V was clipped by 6 bases and J by 2 bases, with 12 bases between them. The CDR3 runs to 14 residues. CDR3 nucleotide sequence: TGTGCCAGCAGGTGGGACACCTACACAGATACGCAGTATTTT. Amino acid sequence: CASRWDTYTDTQYF.

This clonotype showed up many times. This could be a read error, since a much larger clone is one nucleotide away. The final CDR3 position lacks the conserved phenylalanine or tryptophan, pointing to a likely read error. V usage is TRBV28 and J usage is TRBJ1-1; no firm D call. The CDR3 runs to 11 residues. Trimming removed 7 bases from V and 5 bases from J, with 8 bases in between. Germline V gene sequence: CDR1 MDHEN, CDR2 SYDVKM. For the CDR3, the DNA is TGTGCCAGCAACTTCATGACTGAAGCTTTCCTT. Translated: CASNFMTEAFL.

In this sample, this clonotype turned up many times. The chain combines TRBV5-5 with TRBJ1-2; D is possibly TRBD1 (5 bases). CDR1 is SGHKS and CDR2 is YYEKEE in the germline V gene (reference sequence). The CDR3 runs 14 residues. The germline V and J ends were trimmed by 2 bases and 3 bases, with 11 bases remaining between them. CDR3 loop: CASSFTGGDYGYTF. The CDR3 DNA sequence: TGTGCCAGCAGCTTTACGGGGGGGGACTATGGCTACACCTTC.

Here the CDR3 DNA reads TGCAGTGCTTTATTAGGACTAGCGGGAACCTACGAGCAGTACTTC. Translated, it gives CSALLGLAGTYEQYF. V usage is TRBV20-1 and J usage is TRBJ2-7; the match to TRBD2 covers 12 bases. Germline V gives CDR1 DFQATT, CDR2 SNEGSKA (reference sequence). The CDR3 is 15 amino acids. With 5 bases clipped from V and 2 bases from J, the junction kept 7 bases outside the gene matches.

The rearrangement links TRBV6-1 to TRBJ1-3; D not certain. The CDR3 loop spans 13 amino acids. V shed 7 bases and J shed 4 bases, with 11 bases lying between them. Germline V lookup: CDR1 MNHNS, CDR2 SASEGT. The CDR3 protein is CASNPRGGNTIYF. The CDR3 DNA reads as TGTGCCAGCAACCCCCGTGGGGGAAACACCATATATTTT.

This clonotype was recorded at least ten times. The CDR3 bases are TGTGCCAGCAGCCCACAGCTACTACCGTTGTTCCGCCAAGAGACCCAGTACTTC. As protein: CASSPQLLPLFRQETQYF. The V call is TRBV11-1, the J call TRBJ2-5; no reliable D call. Trimming shortened V by 5 bases and J by 1 base, and 23 bases separated the two germline ends. Germline-derived CDR1 and CDR2 are SGHAT and FQDESV (reference sequence). CDR3 length: 18 residues.

This clonotype was observed at least ten times. The chain carries TRBV20-1 and TRBJ2-6; no reliable D call. The CDR3 extends over 12 amino acids. V was shortened by 3 bases and J by 4 bases, with 4 bases between the two germline ends. The germline V gene has CDR1 DFQATT and CDR2 SNEGSKA (reference sequence). This CDR3 reads CSASRGANVLTF. The CDR3 region has the DNA TGCAGTGCTAGTCGCGGGGCCAACGTCCTGACTTTC.